The clone carrying this T cell receptor (beta chain) was counted only a few times. Its cognate antigen is unknown. The sample belongs to a study of T cell responses to AZD1222 COVID-19 vaccine. Study-wide findings and caveats: Most donors were white British and more were female, and clonal diversity was possibly underestimated.

Measured with immunoSEQ multiplex PCR; TCRdb has only the in-frame clones, and not every one. Among around 100,000 clones, 87% were seen once, and the ten largest hold about a sixth. CDR1 and CDR2 (germline): SEHNR, FQNEAQ (reference sequence). The CDR3 totals 13 residues. V was cut by 10 bases and J by 0 bases, with 12 bases left in between. This clonotype was obtained from an adult in good health. This chain connects TRBV7-9 to TRBJ1-1; D perhaps matches TRBD1 (5 bases). The material sequenced was peripheral blood, taken on day 0 of AZD1222 vaccination. The CDR3 DNA follows: TGTGCCACAACAGGTCTCATGAACACTGAAGCTTTCTTT. Its protein is CATTGLMNTEAFF.